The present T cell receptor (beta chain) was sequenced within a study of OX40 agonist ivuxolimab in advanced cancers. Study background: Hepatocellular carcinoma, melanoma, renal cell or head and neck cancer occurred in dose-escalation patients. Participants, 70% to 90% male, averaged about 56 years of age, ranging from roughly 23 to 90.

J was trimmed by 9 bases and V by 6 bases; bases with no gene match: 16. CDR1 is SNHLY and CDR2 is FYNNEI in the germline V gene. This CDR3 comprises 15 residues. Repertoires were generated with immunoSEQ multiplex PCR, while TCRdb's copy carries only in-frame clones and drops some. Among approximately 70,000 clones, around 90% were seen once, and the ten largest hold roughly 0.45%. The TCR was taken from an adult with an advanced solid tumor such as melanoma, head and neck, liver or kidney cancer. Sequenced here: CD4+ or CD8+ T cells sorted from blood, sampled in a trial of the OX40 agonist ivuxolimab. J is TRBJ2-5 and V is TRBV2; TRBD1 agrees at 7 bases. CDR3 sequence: CASRASTGVQAAQYF. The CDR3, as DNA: TGTGCCAGCAGAGCCTCAACAGGGGTACAGGCGGCCCAGTACTTC.